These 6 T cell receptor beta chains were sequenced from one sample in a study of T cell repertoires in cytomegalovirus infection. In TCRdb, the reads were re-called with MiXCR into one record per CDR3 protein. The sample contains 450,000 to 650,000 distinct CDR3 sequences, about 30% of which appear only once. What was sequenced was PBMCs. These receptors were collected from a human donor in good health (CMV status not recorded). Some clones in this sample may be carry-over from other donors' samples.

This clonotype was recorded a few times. The chain's CDR3 is CSAKRTGQGVLRETQYF. The CDR3 region has the DNA TGCAGTGCAAAGAGGACGGGACAGGGGGTCCTCCGAGAGACCCAGTACTTC. The genes are TRBV20-1 and TRBJ2-5; TRBD1 aligns across 11 bases. From germline, CDR1 is DFQATT and CDR2 SNEGSKA (reference sequence). The CDR3 consists of 17 residues. J lost 4 bases, V lost 6 bases, and 16 bases had no gene match.

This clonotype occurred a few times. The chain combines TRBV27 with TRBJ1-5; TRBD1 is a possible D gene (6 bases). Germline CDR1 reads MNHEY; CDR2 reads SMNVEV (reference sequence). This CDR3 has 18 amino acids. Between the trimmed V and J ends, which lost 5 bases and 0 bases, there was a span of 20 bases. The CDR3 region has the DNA TGTGCCAGCAGTGCGACTGCCGGTGGGACATTTAGCAATCAGCCCCAGCATTTT. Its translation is CASSATAGGTFSNQPQHF.

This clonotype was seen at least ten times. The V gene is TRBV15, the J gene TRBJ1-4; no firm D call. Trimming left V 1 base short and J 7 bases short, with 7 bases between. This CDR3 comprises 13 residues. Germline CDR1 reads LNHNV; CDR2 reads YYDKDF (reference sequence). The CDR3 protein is CATSRVGREKLFF. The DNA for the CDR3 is TGTGCCACCAGCAGAGTCGGGCGTGAAAAACTGTTTTTT.

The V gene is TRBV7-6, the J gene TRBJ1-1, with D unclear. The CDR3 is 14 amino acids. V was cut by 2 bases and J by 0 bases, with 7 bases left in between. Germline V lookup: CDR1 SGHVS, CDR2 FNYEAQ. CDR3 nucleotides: TGTGCCAGCAGCTTACTCCCGATGAACACTGAAGCTTTCTTT. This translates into CASSLLPMNTEAFF.

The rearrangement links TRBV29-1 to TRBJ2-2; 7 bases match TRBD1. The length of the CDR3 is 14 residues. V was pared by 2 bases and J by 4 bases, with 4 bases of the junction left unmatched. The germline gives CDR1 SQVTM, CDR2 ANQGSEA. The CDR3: CSVERAGGTGELFF. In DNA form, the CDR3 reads TGCAGCGTTGAACGGGCAGGGGGCACCGGGGAGCTGTTTTTT.

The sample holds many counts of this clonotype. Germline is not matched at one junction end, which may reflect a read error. Here the CDR3 reads CASSLGTGQETQYF. The CDR3 nucleotides are TGCGCCAGCAGCTTGGGGACAGGCCAAGAGACCCAGTACTTC. The chain employs TRBV12-3 or TRBV12-4 and TRBJ2-5, with 8 bases fitting TRBD1. CDR3 size: 14 residues.